The clone carrying this TCR beta chain was seen once. As yet, its antigen is unknown. This CDR3 contains 14 residues. From germline, CDR1 is SGHDN and CDR2 FVKESK. V lost 4 bases, J lost 6 bases, and 9 bases stayed unmatched. The data were obtained in a study of tumor-infiltrating lymphocytes in localized non-small cell lung cancer. The data were produced by immunoSEQ multiplex PCR, yet TCRdb's version contains in-frame clones alone and is incomplete. The data contain more than 10,000 clones, roughly 85% of them seen just once; the ten biggest clones take up around 3.8%. Findings and caveats of the study: Immunotypes IM1 and IM2 had similar TCR-derived T-cell fractions. Technical variation could not be separated from intratumor heterogeneity here.

Sequencing was performed on uninvolved lung tissue not adjacent to the tumor. This chain joins TRBV14 and TRBJ2-7; TRBD1 matches 7 bases. The receptor was derived from a human donor with non-small cell lung cancer. CDR3 bases: TGTGCCAGCAGCCGACACAGGGGTGATGGCGAGCAGTACTTC. This sequence encodes CASSRHRGDGEQYF.